The subject of this entry is one T cell receptor (beta chain). Terminally differentiated effector memory CD45RA+ cells were excluded from the naive CD8 cells, which were CD45RO-negative and positively selected for CCR7. V was cut by 5 bases and J by 1 base, with 18 bases left in between. The length of the CDR3 is 16 residues. The germline V gene has CDR1 MDHEN and CDR2 SYDVKM. Some clones are missing from TCRdb's copy, which holds only in-frame ones; the method was immunoSEQ multiplex PCR. The sample lists a few hundred thousand clones, around 95% occurring once. These data belong to a study of shared clonotypes between healthy human individuals.

The V call is TRBV28, the J call TRBJ2-7; D not resolved. Sequenced: naive CD8+ T cells sorted from blood. The receptor was derived from a woman in her thirties in good health. CDR3 DNA sequence: TGTGCCAGCAGTGGCCCTTTGAGTCACTCTTCCTACGAGCAGTACTTC. Translation: CASSGPLSHSSYEQYF.